This record looks at one T cell receptor (beta chain) sequence and its context. This entry is derived from a study of blood T cell repertoires in COVID-19. Profiled with immunoSEQ multiplex PCR; TCRdb holds only in-frame clones, not every one. In the table there are roughly 120,000 clones, 90% to 95% of which are singletons. This receptor was obtained from a man aged 45-60 years with COVID-19, enrolled during active disease. The sample comprised peripheral blood.

CDR3 in DNA: TGTGCCAGCAGCCCCAGGGGCCGTCTTGGTAACACTGAAGCTTTCTTT. Translating gives CASSPRGRLGNTEAFF. The chain combines TRBV7-2 with TRBJ1-1; TRBD1 is a possible D gene (6 bases). Germline CDR1 is SGHTA and CDR2 is FQGNSA. This CDR3 region has 16 residues. With 5 bases removed from V and 2 bases from J, the gap between germline ends came to 18 bases.